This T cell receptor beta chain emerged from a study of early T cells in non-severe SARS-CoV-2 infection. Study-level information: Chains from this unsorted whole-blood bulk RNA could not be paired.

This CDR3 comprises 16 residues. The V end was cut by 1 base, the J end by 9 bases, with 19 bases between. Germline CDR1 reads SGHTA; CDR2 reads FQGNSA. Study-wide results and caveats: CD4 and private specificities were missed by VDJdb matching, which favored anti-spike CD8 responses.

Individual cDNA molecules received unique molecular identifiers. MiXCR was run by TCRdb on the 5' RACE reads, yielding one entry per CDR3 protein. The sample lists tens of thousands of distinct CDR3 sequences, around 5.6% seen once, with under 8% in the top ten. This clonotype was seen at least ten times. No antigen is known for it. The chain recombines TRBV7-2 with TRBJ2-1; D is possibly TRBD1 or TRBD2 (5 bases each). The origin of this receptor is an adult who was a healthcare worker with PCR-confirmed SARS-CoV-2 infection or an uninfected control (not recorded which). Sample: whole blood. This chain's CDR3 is CASSLGLGPFGGEQFF. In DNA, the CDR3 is TGTGCCAGCAGCTTAGGATTGGGACCCTTCGGCGGTGAGCAGTTCTTC. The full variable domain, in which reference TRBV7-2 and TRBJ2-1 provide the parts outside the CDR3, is GAGVSQSPSNKVTEKGKDVELRCDPISGHTALYWYRQSLGQGLEFLIYFQGNSAPDKSGLPSDRFSAERTGGSVSTLTIQRTQQEDSAVYLCASSLGLGPFGGEQFFGPGTRLTVL.